Each of the 30 T cell receptor beta chains below was sequenced from the same sample in a study of T cells after yellow fever vaccination. A single record per CDR3 protein comes from TCRdb applying MiXCR to the 5' RACE reads. Among 200,000 to 300,000 distinct CDR3 sequences, about 3.9% were seen once, and the ten largest hold about a fifth. This material consisted of PBMCs, taken 15 days after the yellow fever booster vaccination. Receptors were obtained from a young man who received the YFV17D yellow fever vaccine.

This clonotype was seen many times. This sequence joins TRBV6-5 and TRBJ1-2; D may be TRBD1 (5 bases). V lost 8 bases and J lost 6, with 16 bases in between. This CDR3 has 13 amino acids. Germline-derived CDR1 and CDR2 are MNHEY and SVGAGI. Here the CDR3 reads CASAPRGLHGYTF. CDR3 in DNA: TGTGCCAGCGCCCCGAGGGGTTTGCATGGCTACACCTTC.

This clonotype was recorded at least ten times. One end of the junction is discordant with germline, which a read error may explain. V gene TRBV3-1 combines with J gene TRBJ2-7, with D maybe TRBD1 (6 bases). CDR3 length equals 12 residues. CDR1 is LGHDT, CDR2 YNNKEL, per germline (reference sequence). CDR3 protein: CASSHFSRDTAF. The CDR3 bases are TGTGCCAGCAGCCATTTTAGTCGGGACACTGCGTTC.

Ten or more counts support this clonotype. The rearrangement uses TRBV5-1 and TRBJ2-5; 13 bases are shared with TRBD2. V was pared by 7 bases and J by 2 bases, with 14 bases of the junction left unmatched. The CDR3 is 18 amino acids. CDR1 SGHRS and CDR2 YFSETQ come from the germline V gene. The CDR3 region has the DNA TGCGCCAGCGAACTTGACGGCCTGACTAGCGGGGGGCAAGAGACCCAGTACTTC. This sequence encodes CASELDGLTSGGQETQYF.

This clonotype was counted many times. CDR3 bases: TGTGCCAGCAGCACCAGTTACACCGGGGAGCTGTTTTTT. Translated, it gives CASSTSYTGELFF. J is TRBJ2-2 and V is TRBV11-2; D not certain. Trimming shortened V by 5 bases and J by 3 bases, and 7 bases separated the two germline ends. This CDR3 region has 13 residues. CDR1 SGHAT and CDR2 FQNNGV come from the germline V gene.

There are many counts of this clonotype. The chain recombines TRBV3-1 with TRBJ1-2, with TRBD1 identical over 7 bases. Trimming took 4 bases from V and 4 from J; bases not matched to a gene: 18. This CDR3 has 18 amino acids. Per the germline V gene, CDR1 is LGHDT and CDR2 is YNNKEL (reference sequence). CDR3 coding DNA: TGTGCCAGCAGCCCGGGACAGACCCCCTCCGGGGAATTCTATGGCTACACCTTC. Encoded protein: CASSPGQTPSGEFYGYTF.

At least ten counts were recorded for this clonotype. The chain carries TRBV5-1 and TRBJ2-2, with D perhaps matching TRBD1 (6 bases). CDR1 and CDR2 from the germline V gene are SGHRS and YFSETQ. V was pared by 0 bases and J by 7 bases, with 13 bases between. The CDR3 consists of 15 residues. CDR3 region: CASSLAAEGDGELFF. The CDR3 nucleotides are TGCGCCAGCAGCTTGGCGGCAGAGGGGGACGGGGAGCTGTTTTTT.

At least ten counts were recorded for this clonotype. CDR3 sequence: CASSFFPSDTQYF. In DNA, the CDR3 is TGTGCCAGCAGCTTTTTCCCCTCAGATACGCAGTATTTT. The chain uses TRBV7-3 and TRBJ2-3; D ambiguous. V lost 3 bases and J 4 bases, leaving 8 bases between the germline ends. The CDR3 runs 13 residues. From germline, CDR1 is SGHTA and CDR2 FQGTGA.

This clonotype was found many times. This rearrangement joins TRBV5-1 to TRBJ2-5, with TRBD1 matching over 10 bases. Trimming cost V 4 bases and J 3 bases; bases outside gene matches: 3. The CDR3 covers 14 residues. Germline assignment: CDR1 SGHRS and CDR2 YFSETQ. The CDR3 nucleotides read TGCGCCAGCAGCATCGGGACAGGGGAAGAGACCCAGTACTTC. It yields the protein CASSIGTGEETQYF. The complete variable domain, with remaining parts taken from reference TRBV5-1 and TRBJ2-5, reads KAGVTQTPRYLIKTRGQQVTLSCSPISGHRSVSWYQQTPGQGLQFLFEYFSETQRNKGNFPGRFSGRQFSNSRSEMNVSTLELGDSALYLCASSIGTGEETQYFGPGTRLLVL.

This clonotype was recorded at least ten times. J is TRBJ1-1 and V is TRBV12-3 or TRBV12-4, with D maybe TRBD1 (5 bases). This CDR3 is 12 amino acids long. V gave up 5 bases and J gave up 9 bases, with 13 bases separating them. The CDR3 DNA reads TGTGCCAGCAGTCGACAGATACCCCAAGCTTTCTTT. Its protein product is CASSRQIPQAFF.

This clonotype was recorded at least ten times. This chain connects TRBV20-1 to TRBJ2-7; 8 positions match TRBD1. Looked up from germline, CDR1 is DFQATT and CDR2 is SNEGSKA (reference sequence). The CDR3 contains 15 residues. The V segment lost 2 bases and the J segment 6 bases; nucleotides outside the gene matches: 12. The CDR3 DNA follows: TGCAGTGCTAGAAATCCCATGACAGGGGTGGCCGAGCAGTACGTC. The encoded protein is CSARNPMTGVAEQYV.

Ten or more counts support this clonotype. V and J are TRBV5-6 and TRBJ1-5; 7 nucleotides align to TRBD1. The V gene end was trimmed by 3 bases and the J gene end by 3 bases; junction bases not matched to a gene: 3. The CDR3 covers 14 residues. CDR1 SGHDT and CDR2 YYEEEE come from the germline V gene. The CDR3 bases are TGTGCCAGCAGCTGGGGACAGTTCAATCAGCCCCAGCATTTT. Its translation: CASSWGQFNQPQHF.

Concerning this clonotype: This may stem from a read error, because a much larger clone lies one nucleotide away. The CDR3 bases are TGTGCCAGCAGCTTAGAAGGGATGTACAATGAGCAGTTCTTC. Its protein is CASSLEGMYNEQFF. The chain couples TRBV7-2 to TRBJ2-1; D is uncertain. The CDR3 is made up of 14 amino acids. Germline CDR1 and CDR2: SGHTA and FQGNSA. V was trimmed by 1 base and J by 4 bases, leaving 8 bases between them.

This clonotype was seen a single time. CDR3 loop: CSVERQVPYEQYF. The CDR3 region has the DNA TGCAGCGTTGAGAGGCAGGTTCCCTACGAGCAGTACTTC. This rearrangement joins TRBV29-1 to TRBJ2-7; D unresolved. CDR3 length: 13 amino acids. The V gene lost 3 bases and the J gene lost 2 bases, with 11 bases spanning the gap. The germline CDR1 and CDR2 sequences are SQVTM and ANQGSEA.

Many counts were recorded for this clonotype. The chain has TRBV9 and TRBJ2-2; D ambiguous. The CDR3 sequence is 15 residues long. The germline gives CDR1 SGDLS, CDR2 YYNGEE. V lost 4 bases to trimming and J lost 7 bases, with 17 bases between them. CDR3 bases: TGTGCCAGCAGCCTTCTAGGACGGAGAGTCGGGGAGCTGTTTTTT. It translates to CASSLLGRRVGELFF.

This clonotype showed up many times. The chain uses TRBV29-1 and TRBJ1-1; no reliable D call. Germline assignment: CDR1 SQVTM and CDR2 ANQGSEA. V lost 2 bases and J 4 bases, leaving 8 bases between the germline ends. CDR3 length equals 12 residues. The CDR3 loop reads CSVEQTGTEAFF. For the CDR3, the DNA is TGCAGCGTTGAACAGACGGGCACTGAAGCTTTCTTT.

This clonotype was detected ten times or more. The rearrangement links TRBV19 to TRBJ2-1, with 7 positions matching TRBD1. Germline-derived CDR1 and CDR2 are LNHDA and SQIVND (reference sequence). The CDR3 is 16 amino acids. The V and J ends lost 2 bases and 3 bases, in that order; junction bases with no gene match: 7. The CDR3 DNA reads as TGTGCCAGTAGTATACAGGGGGTCGTTGGCTACAATGAGCAGTTCTTC. It encodes CASSIQGVVGYNEQFF.

This clonotype was detected ten times or more. The chain uses TRBV7-9 and TRBJ2-3, with D unclear. This CDR3 comprises 14 residues. In germline, CDR1 is SEHNR, CDR2 FQNEAQ (reference sequence). The V and J ends lost 2 bases and 3 bases respectively, with 9 bases between them. Written as DNA, the CDR3 is TGTGCCAGCAGCTTACCGGTACGGACAGATACGCAGTATTTT. Translated, it gives CASSLPVRTDTQYF.

This clonotype was counted at least ten times. The V and J genes are TRBV7-9 and TRBJ1-6; tentative D call: TRBD1 (5 bases). Germline assignment: CDR1 SEHNR and CDR2 FQNEAQ (reference sequence). This CDR3 is built from 15 residues. V was shortened by 2 bases and J by 5 bases, with 10 bases between the two germline ends. The CDR3 region is CASSLSGGNNSPLHF. The CDR3, as DNA: TGTGCCAGCAGCTTATCCGGGGGTAATAATTCACCCCTCCACTTT.

This clonotype was recorded at least ten times. The rearrangement joins TRBV12-3 or TRBV12-4 to TRBJ1-5; 9 bases are a match to TRBD1. V dropped 6 bases and J dropped 7; count of bases not matched to a gene: 13. This CDR3 spans 16 amino acids. CDR3 sequence reads: CASRPGGGQGYQPQHF. CDR3 DNA: TGTGCCAGCAGGCCCGGCGGGGGACAGGGATACCAGCCCCAGCATTTT.

This clonotype was seen at least ten times. The V call is TRBV20-1, the J call TRBJ1-5; TRBD1 matches 11 bases. From germline, CDR1 is DFQATT and CDR2 SNEGSKA (reference sequence). V was clipped by 1 base and J by 6 bases; unmatched bases: 5. This CDR3 region has 15 residues. This CDR3 is CSARVEGQGVQPQHF. CDR3 DNA sequence: TGCAGTGCTAGAGTTGAGGGACAGGGGGTTCAGCCCCAGCATTTT.

This clonotype was counted at least ten times. The V gene is TRBV4-1, the J gene TRBJ1-3, with D tentatively TRBD1 (6 bases). The CDR3 spans 17 residues. V dropped 2 bases and J dropped 0 bases, with 14 bases sitting between them. The germline CDR1 and CDR2 sequences are MGHRA and YSYEKL. This CDR3 is CASSQTQGHVSGNTIYF. CDR3 nucleotide sequence: TGCGCCAGCAGCCAAACCCAGGGACACGTCTCTGGAAACACCATATATTTT.

This clonotype was detected many times. The CDR3 loop is CASSQDLRGSSGELFF. In nucleotides, the CDR3 is TGCGCCAGCAGCCAAGATCTCAGGGGTAGCTCCGGGGAGCTGTTTTTT. The rearrangement links TRBV4-3 to TRBJ2-2; the D gene is possibly TRBD1 (6 bases). The CDR3 consists of 16 residues. The germline V and J ends were trimmed by 0 bases and 6 bases, with 14 bases remaining between them. CDR1 LGHNA and CDR2 YSLEER come from the germline V gene.

This clonotype was observed many times. The rearrangement joins TRBV20-1 to TRBJ2-3; no clear D gene. This CDR3 spans 12 amino acids. V lost 5 bases and J 3 bases, leaving 9 bases between the germline ends. CDR1 and CDR2 (germline): DFQATT, SNEGSKA (reference sequence). CDR3 sequence reads: CSAPDLTDTQYF. CDR3 bases: TGCAGTGCTCCGGACCTGACAGATACGCAGTATTTT.

Details on this clonotype: This may arise from a read error, as a much more abundant clone is one base away. The gene calls are TRBV6-6 and TRBJ1-1; D remains unclear. This CDR3 spans 13 amino acids. Germline V gives CDR1 MNHNY, CDR2 SVGAGI (reference sequence). CDR3 DNA sequence: TGTGCCAGCATCCCTGGGAAGAACACTGCAGCTTTCTTT. Encoded protein: CASIPGKNTAAFF.

The sample holds many counts of this clonotype. The chain uses TRBV2 and TRBJ2-5; 8 bases agree with TRBD2. The J segment lost 1 base and the V segment lost 4 bases, leaving 2 bases of the junction unmatched. CDR1 SNHLY and CDR2 FYNNEI come from the germline V gene. The CDR3 covers 14 residues. The CDR3 coding sequence is TGTGCCAGCAGTGTCACTAGCGGCCAAGAGACCCAGTACTTC. This translates into CASSVTSGQETQYF. The full variable domain, completed using reference TRBV2 and TRBJ2-5, is EPEVTQTPSHQVTQMGQEVILRCVPISNHLYFYWYRQILGQKVEFLVSFYNNEISEKSEIFDDQFSVERPDGSNFTLKIRSTKLEDSAMYFCASSVTSGQETQYFGPGTRLLVL.

The table lists this clonotype with many counts. This rearrangement joins TRBV5-1 to TRBJ2-5; 7 bases agree with TRBD1. The germline gives CDR1 SGHRS, CDR2 YFSETQ. Unmatched junction bases numbered 6, after V lost 2 bases and J lost 5 bases. CDR3 size: 14 residues. For the CDR3, the DNA is TGCGCCAGCAGCTTCCAAGGGGGCAGGGAGACCCAGTACTTC. This gives the protein CASSFQGGRETQYF.

This clonotype came up many times. CDR3 residues: CASSLFPGPQETQYF. The CDR3 DNA is TGTGCCAGCAGCTTATTTCCGGGACCCCAAGAGACCCAGTACTTC. The V gene is TRBV11-2, the J gene TRBJ2-5; D may be TRBD1 or TRBD2 (5 bases each). Germline V gene lookup returns CDR1 SGHAT and CDR2 FQNNGV. The V gene lost 2 bases and the J gene lost 1 base, with 11 bases spanning the gap. The CDR3 has 15 amino acids.

The table lists this clonotype with many counts. The V gene is TRBV7-6, the J gene TRBJ1-4, with a weak D call TRBD1 (5 bases). This CDR3 has 14 amino acids. V was pared by 2 bases and J by 8 bases, with 12 bases between. Germline V CDR1 and CDR2: SGHVS, FNYEAQ. Here the CDR3 reads CASSLNSGEEKLFF. CDR3 nucleotide sequence: TGTGCCAGCAGCTTAAACTCGGGGGAGGAAAAACTGTTTTTT.

This clonotype appeared many times. The J gene is TRBJ1-2, the V gene TRBV12-3 or TRBV12-4; D call uncertain. Deletions cut 5 bases from V and 7 bases from J, with 17 bases between. The CDR3 contains 14 residues. The CDR3 reads CASSTHPAQGGYTF. CDR3 sequence (DNA): TGTGCCAGCAGTACCCACCCAGCACAAGGTGGCTACACCTTC.

This clonotype was detected many times. The chain has TRBV28 and TRBJ1-5, with 7 bases lining up with TRBD1. V was pared by 4 bases and J by 4 bases, with 7 bases of the junction left unmatched. This CDR3 is built from 15 residues. Germline CDR1 MDHEN, CDR2 SYDVKM. DNA for the CDR3: TGTGCCAGCAGTTGGGGGATGACAGGGAATCAGCCCCAGCATTTT. This encodes CASSWGMTGNQPQHF. The complete variable domain, with remaining parts taken from reference TRBV28 and TRBJ1-5, reads DVKVTQSSRYLVKRTGEKVFLECVQDMDHENMFWYRQDPGLGLRLIYFSYDVKMKEKGDIPEGYSVSREKKERFSLILESASTNQTSMYLCASSWGMTGNQPQHFGDGTRLSIL.